The 31 T cell receptor beta chains below come from one sample, sequenced in a study of cytomegalovirus exposure and HLA in healthy donors. The PCR used 60 Vbeta and 13 Jbeta primers. Produced via immunoSEQ multiplex PCR; TCRdb's table is partial and in-frame only. This table holds about 110,000 clones, 77% found once. The sample taken for sequencing was PBMCs. The receptors shown here come from a woman aged 35 to 49 in good health and CMV-seropositive.

A few counts support this clone. The V and J genes are TRBV10-3 and TRBJ1-5; D remains unclear. Trimming took off 3 bases at V and 7 bases at J, with 13 bases between the two ends. From germline, CDR1 is ENHRY and CDR2 SYGVKD. The CDR3 runs 14 residues. In nucleotides, the CDR3 is TGTGCCATCAGTGAAGACTTATTCCCCCAGCCCCAGCATTTT. Translated: CAISEDLFPQPQHF.

The V and J genes are TRBV5-1 and TRBJ1-4; 9 bases agree with TRBD1. The germline CDR1 and CDR2 sequences are SGHRS and YFSETQ. With 4 bases clipped from V and 8 bases from J, the junction kept 15 bases outside the gene matches. The CDR3 loop spans 17 amino acids. The CDR3, as DNA: TGCGCCAGCAGCCCGCGGTCCGGGGACAGGGATGACGAAAAACTGTTTTTT. Protein product: CASSPRSGDRDDEKLFF.

The chain links TRBV2 to TRBJ2-3; D is uncertain. Germline V CDR1 and CDR2: SNHLY, FYNNEI. Trimming removed 2 bases at V and 1 base at J, with 22 bases between. The CDR3 extends over 19 amino acids. CDR3 coding DNA: TGTGCCAGCAGTGAATTAGGTATCCTTGTCAGAGGTCGCACAGATACGCAGTATTTT. Its protein product is CASSELGILVRGRTDTQYF.

The CDR3 bases are TGTGCCATCGGGGGACACCGGGACACATCCTACGAGCAGTACTTC. Protein sequence: CAIGGHRDTSYEQYF. The chain joins TRBV10-3 to TRBJ2-7; D may be TRBD1 (6 bases). Germline V gives CDR1 ENHRY, CDR2 SYGVKD. The ends were cut back, 8 bases at V and 1 base at J, with 18 bases in the middle. This CDR3 comprises 15 residues.

The chain is built from TRBV28 and TRBJ2-5; D is possibly TRBD2 (7 bases). The CDR3 runs to 17 residues. Germline CDR1 is MDHEN and CDR2 is SYDVKM. With 7 bases removed from V and 4 bases from J, the gap between germline ends came to 25 bases. The CDR3 region has the DNA TGTGCCAGCACCAGTTTTGGGAGGGACACCTCTCGAGAGACCCAGTACTTC. This translates into CASTSFGRDTSRETQYF.

This rearrangement joins TRBV11-3 to TRBJ2-1; D remains unclear. This CDR3 is built from 13 residues. The germline V and J ends were trimmed by 5 bases and 3 bases, with 8 bases remaining between them. Germline assignment: CDR1 SGHNT and CDR2 YENEEA. CDR3 DNA: TGTGCCAGCAGCCCCCAGAACTACAATGAGCAGTTCTTC. It is translated as CASSPQNYNEQFF.

V and J are TRBV5-4 and TRBJ2-6; no firm D call. CDR1 and CDR2 from the germline V gene are SGHNT and YYREEE (reference sequence). V lost 4 bases and J 0 bases, leaving 11 bases between the germline ends. The CDR3 has 16 amino acids. The CDR3 nucleotides read TGTGCCAGCAGCAAAGACACACTCTCTGGGGCCAACGTCCTGACTTTC. Protein sequence: CASSKDTLSGANVLTF.

This clone was recorded once. V is TRBV5-1 and J is TRBJ2-7; 7 nucleotides align to TRBD2. The junction had 6 bases not matched to a gene; V was cut back by 4 bases and J by 5 bases. The CDR3 sequence is 13 residues long. From germline, CDR1 is SGHRS and CDR2 YFSETQ. The CDR3 sequence is CASSNAGGNEQYF. The CDR3 DNA follows: TGCGCCAGCAGCAACGCCGGGGGGAACGAGCAGTACTTC. The complete variable domain, with remaining parts taken from reference TRBV5-1 and TRBJ2-7, reads KAGVTQTPRYLIKTRGQQVTLSCSPISGHRSVSWYQQTPGQGLQFLFEYFSETQRNKGNFPGRFSGRQFSNSRSEMNVSTLELGDSALYLCASSNAGGNEQYFGPGTRLTVT.

The genes are TRBV5-1 and TRBJ2-1, with 9 bases that match TRBD2. V lost 3 bases, J lost 4 bases, and 8 bases stayed unmatched. CDR1 and CDR2 (germline): SGHRS, YFSETQ. This CDR3 spans 16 amino acids. The CDR3 sequence: CASSSVAGAQYNEQFF. In DNA, the CDR3 is TGCGCCAGCAGCTCTGTAGCGGGAGCCCAATACAATGAGCAGTTCTTC.

The V call is TRBV7-3, the J call TRBJ1-1; 10 nucleotides match TRBD1. The trim removed 4 bases at V and 1 base at J, leaving 0 bases unmatched. This CDR3 is built from 14 residues. Germline V lookup: CDR1 SGHTA, CDR2 FQGTGA. The CDR3 coding sequence is TGTGCCAGCAGCTGGGACAGGGGGAACACTGAAGCTTTCTTT. Translating gives CASSWDRGNTEAFF.

This clone turned up a few times. The chain couples TRBV7-2 to TRBJ1-4; D remains unclear. Germline V CDR1 and CDR2: SGHTA, FQGNSA. The V end lost 5 bases, the J end lost 6 bases, and 13 bases lay between the germline ends. This CDR3 is built from 14 residues. The CDR3 coding sequence is TGTGCCAGCAGCCAGGTAGCGGGGTATGAAAAACTGTTTTTT. Translation gives CASSQVAGYEKLFF.

The chain uses TRBV7-9 and TRBJ1-4; unclear D gene. Per the germline V gene, CDR1 is SEHNR and CDR2 is FQNEAQ (reference sequence). V was shortened by 1 base and J by 8 bases, with 14 bases between the two germline ends. CDR3 size: 15 residues. CDR3 in amino acids: CASSLGETRWEKLFF. The DNA of the CDR3 is TGTGCCAGCAGCTTAGGCGAGACACGGTGGGAAAAACTGTTTTTT.

The chain's CDR3 is CASSLLGQGLGNTIYF. DNA of the CDR3: TGTGCCAGCAGTTTATTGGGACAGGGGCTGGGAAACACCATATATTTT. This sequence joins TRBV28 and TRBJ1-3; 10 bases map to TRBD1. This CDR3 region has 16 residues. V was clipped by 1 base and J by 4 bases; unmatched bases: 4. From germline, CDR1 is MDHEN and CDR2 SYDVKM.

The chain links TRBV5-1 to TRBJ2-7; TRBD1 agrees at 8 bases. This CDR3 is built from 14 residues. Germline lookup yields CDR1 SGHRS and CDR2 YFSETQ. V lost 0 bases and J lost 5; bases outside the gene matches: 4. The DNA for the CDR3 is TGCGCCAGCAGCTTGGGCGACAGGGGCCACGAGCAGTACTTC. Amino acid sequence: CASSLGDRGHEQYF.

This clone was seen once. The chain has TRBV7-2 and TRBJ1-5, with D possibly being TRBD1 (6 bases). V lost 6 bases, J lost 1 base, and 22 bases lay in between. The germline V gene has CDR1 SGHTA and CDR2 FQGNSA. The CDR3 length is 18 residues. Here the CDR3 DNA reads TGTGCCAGCAGTTATAGCGTTACAGGGACGGGGAGCAATCAGCCCCAGCATTTT. This encodes CASSYSVTGTGSNQPQHF.

This clone was recorded a few times. CDR3 sequence: CASSLALIGVRGYTF. In nucleotides, the CDR3 is TGTGCCAGCAGCTTGGCCCTCATCGGGGTAAGGGGCTACACCTTC. This chain uses TRBV5-8 with TRBJ1-2; unclear D gene. CDR1 and CDR2 (germline): SGHTS, YDEGEE. Trimming took 0 bases from V and 8 from J, leaving 17 bases between them. CDR3 length: 15 residues. The complete variable domain, with remaining parts taken from reference TRBV5-8 and TRBJ1-2, reads EAGVTQSPTHLIKTRGQQATLRCSPISGHTSVYWYQQALGLGLQFLLWYDEGEERNRGNFPPRFSGRQFPNYSSELNVNALELEDSALYLCASSLALIGVRGYTFGSGTRLTVV.

This chain uses TRBV11-3 with TRBJ2-1, with TRBD2 matching over 7 bases. Germline V lookup: CDR1 SGHNT, CDR2 YENEEA. V dropped 4 bases and J dropped 3; count of bases not matched to a gene: 12. The CDR3 extends over 17 amino acids. The CDR3 coding sequence is TGTGCCAGCAGCTCCTGGGTGGCGGGAGCGAACTACAATGAGCAGTTCTTC. This gives the protein CASSSWVAGANYNEQFF.

This clone appeared a few times. The chain combines TRBV5-6 with TRBJ1-3; weak D call: TRBD1 (5 bases). V was pared by 0 bases and J by 0 bases, with 10 bases between. Germline V gene lookup returns CDR1 SGHDT and CDR2 YYEEEE. The CDR3 length is 16 residues. CDR3 in amino acids: CASSLAGGSSGNTIYF. In nucleotides, the CDR3 is TGTGCCAGCAGCTTGGCTGGGGGGAGCTCTGGAAACACCATATATTTT.

The chain carries TRBV5-1 and TRBJ2-3; the match to TRBD2 covers 10 bases. This CDR3 spans 17 amino acids. V was clipped by 2 bases and J by 7 bases; unmatched bases: 13. The germline CDR1 and CDR2 sequences are SGHRS and YFSETQ. In DNA, the CDR3 is TGCGCCAGCAGCTTACGATTGGCTAGCGGGAGAGGAAATACGCAGTATTTT. Translation: CASSLRLASGRGNTQYF.

This rearrangement joins TRBV19 to TRBJ2-7; a weak D match, TRBD1 (6 bases). The V end was cut by 7 bases, the J end by 5 bases, with 18 bases between. From germline, CDR1 is LNHDA and CDR2 SQIVND (reference sequence). The CDR3 contains 14 residues. CDR3 amino acids: CASMGAFAPHEQYF. DNA for the CDR3: TGTGCCAGTATGGGGGCTTTTGCTCCCCACGAGCAGTACTTC.

CDR3 protein: CASRPDRGYNSPLHF. DNA of the CDR3: TGTGCCAGCAGACCCGACCGGGGTTATAATTCACCCCTCCACTTT. This chain links TRBV6-5 with TRBJ1-6; D is undetermined. This CDR3 spans 15 amino acids. The V and J ends lost 6 bases and 4 bases respectively, with 13 bases between them. Germline CDR1 is MNHEY and CDR2 is SVGAGI.

V gene TRBV5-1 combines with J gene TRBJ2-7; D uncertain. This CDR3 is built from 12 residues. Germline CDR1 and CDR2: SGHRS and YFSETQ. V gave up 1 base and J gave up 2 bases, with 4 bases separating them. CDR3: CASSLTAYEQYF. The CDR3 bases are TGCGCCAGCAGCTTGACAGCCTACGAGCAGTACTTC.

Comments on this clone: At one end, the junction sequence differs from germline, possibly due to a read error. The chain combines TRBV6-5 with TRBJ1-2; TRBD1 is a possible D gene (5 bases). Germline CDR1 MNHEY, CDR2 SVGAGI. The CDR3 runs 11 residues. The CDR3 sequence: CASSFGPQESF. CDR3 in DNA: TGTGCCAGCAGTTTTGGGCCACAGGAATCCTTC.

The J gene is TRBJ1-2, the V gene TRBV27; maybe TRBD1 (6 bases). The CDR3 is 14 residues long. The V end lost 3 bases, the J end lost 3 bases, and 11 bases lay between the germline ends. CDR1 MNHEY and CDR2 SMNVEV come from the germline V gene (reference sequence). The CDR3 is CASSFGGSDYGYTF. The CDR3, as DNA: TGTGCCAGCAGTTTTGGGGGCAGCGACTATGGCTACACCTTC.

V gene TRBV5-4 combines with J gene TRBJ1-6; TRBD1 matches at 9 bases. CDR3 length equals 16 residues. Trimming at V came to 0 bases and at J to 6 bases, leaving 4 bases not matched to a gene. Germline CDR1 SGHNT, CDR2 YYREEE (reference sequence). In nucleotides, the CDR3 is TGTGCCAGCAGCTTGGACAGGGGGCTGAGTAATTCACCCCTCCACTTT. Its protein is CASSLDRGLSNSPLHF.

The V call is TRBV4-2, the J call TRBJ1-4; TRBD1 is a possible D gene (5 bases). The germline V and J ends were trimmed by 3 bases and 8 bases, with 10 bases remaining between them. There are 13 residues in the CDR3. Germline-derived CDR1 and CDR2 are LGHNA and YNFKEQ. CDR3 bases: TGTGCCAGCAGCCACCCAGGGCGGGAAAAACTGTTTTTT. This gives the protein CASSHPGREKLFF.

The chain links TRBV7-9 to TRBJ1-1; D is unclear. The CDR3 contains 10 residues. Germline CDR1 and CDR2: SEHNR and FQNEAQ (reference sequence). The V end lost 4 bases, the J end lost 11 bases, and 8 bases lay between the germline ends. For the CDR3, the DNA is TGTGCCAGCAGCTCCCTAGAGGCTTTCTTT. Amino acids: CASSSLEAFF.

The V call is TRBV7-9, the J call TRBJ2-7; 9 bases are shared with TRBD2. CDR3 length equals 19 residues. J gave up 2 bases and V 4 bases, and 18 bases lay outside the gene matches. Germline V gene sequence: CDR1 SEHNR, CDR2 FQNEAQ (reference sequence). Here the CDR3 reads CASSSNREQALAGPYEQYF. For the CDR3, the DNA is TGTGCCAGCAGCTCTAACAGGGAACAAGCCCTAGCGGGGCCCTACGAGCAGTACTTC. The full variable domain, with the rest looked up from reference TRBV7-9 and TRBJ2-7, is DTGVSQNPRHKITKRGQNVTFRCDPISEHNRLYWYRQTLGQGPEFLTYFQNEAQLEKSRLLSDRFSAERPKGSFSTLEIQRTEQGDSAMYLCASSSNREQALAGPYEQYFGPGTRLTVT.

This chain connects TRBV13 to TRBJ2-1, with 7 bases identical to TRBD2. Germline-derived CDR1 and CDR2 are PRHDT and FYEKMQ (reference sequence). Trimming removed 4 bases from V and 6 bases from J; junction bases left unmatched: 6. The CDR3 length is 14 residues. CDR3 region: CASSSSGIFNEQFF. In nucleotides, the CDR3 is TGTGCCAGCAGCTCCAGCGGGATCTTCAATGAGCAGTTCTTC.

The chain has TRBV15 and TRBJ1-4; D might be TRBD1 (6 bases). The CDR3 is 17 residues long. Trimming left V 0 bases short and J 5 bases short, with 16 bases between. CDR1 and CDR2 (germline): LNHNV, YYDKDF (reference sequence). DNA of the CDR3: TGTGCCACCAGCAGAGAAGCACAGGGTAGGGAGAATGAAAAACTGTTTTTT. This sequence encodes CATSREAQGRENEKLFF.

This clone was found a few times. The gene calls are TRBV18 and TRBJ2-7, with a weak D call TRBD1 (5 bases). The CDR3 is made up of 15 amino acids. V lost 4 bases, J lost 6 bases, and 19 bases lay in between. Per germline, CDR1 KGHSH and CDR2 LQKENI. The CDR3 is CASSLGWQGGSEQYF. DNA for the CDR3: TGTGCCAGCTCACTTGGTTGGCAGGGTGGCAGCGAGCAGTACTTC.